The rows below give T cell receptor beta chains drawn from one sample of a study of blood T cell repertoires in COVID-19. Sequencing used immunoSEQ multiplex PCR; TCRdb keeps in-frame clones, though not all of them. The sample shows around 95,000 clones, about 80% of them seen only once. Sample: peripheral blood. These receptors originate from a man between 65 and 85 years old with active or convalescent COVID-19. The CDR3 runs from the conserved cysteine through the conserved F or W. Fields, in order: J gene, clone size, V gene, D gene, CDR3 DNA, CDR3 protein. D genes are given only for firm matches. Clone size is not always given. Where it is, it says once, few, many or a class for expanded clones.

TRBJ2-7	NA	TRBV5-1	NA	TGCGCCAGCAGCTTGGAGGGGGTGGGTTCCTACGAGCAGTACTTC	CASSLEGVGSYEQYF
TRBJ2-5	few	TRBV9	NA	TGTGCCAGCAGCGTAGAGGGGGATCACCAAGAGACCCAGTACTTC	CASSVEGDHQETQYF
TRBJ2-7	NA	TRBV9	NA	TGTGCCAGCAGCGTAGGGACAGTAAATTCCTACGAGCAGTACTTC	CASSVGTVNSYEQYF
TRBJ1-5	NA	TRBV2	NA	TGTGCCAGCAGTGAAAAGTGGCTTCAGCCCCAGCATTTT	CASSEKWLQPQHF
TRBJ2-7	few	TRBV6-5	NA	TGTGCCAGCAGTTACTCGTCGGGAATAGGCGAGCAGTACTTC	CASSYSSGIGEQYF
TRBJ2-5	NA	TRBV9	TRBD2	TGTGCCAGCAGCGTAGCGGCGGGAGCGTGGGAGACCCAGTACTTC	CASSVAAGAWETQYF
TRBJ2-7	NA	TRBV24-1	TRBD1	TGTGCCACCAGTGAAGGGACAGGGGGTCTTAACGAGCAGTACTTC	CATSEGTGGLNEQYF
TRBJ2-7	NA	TRBV5-1	TRBD1	TGCGCCAGCAGCTTGGCCCCCTGGGACAGCGCCTCCTACGAGCAGTACTTC	CASSLAPWDSASYEQYF
TRBJ2-3	NA	TRBV4-3	TRBD2	TGCGCCAGCAGCCAAGGGGGGACTAGCGGGGGATCTAGCACAGATACGCAGTATTTT	CASSQGGTSGGSSTDTQYF
TRBJ2-2	few	TRBV10-3	TRBD1	TGTGCCACCTCAGTTGGACAGGGAAGCACCGGGGAGCTGTTTTTT	CATSVGQGSTGELFF
TRBJ2-5	NA	TRBV15	TRBD2	TGTGCCACCAGCAGAGGGATCGGCAGGGAGGGAGAGACCCAGTACTTC	CATSRGIGREGETQYF
TRBJ2-7	NA	TRBV7-8	TRBD1	TGTGCCAGCAAGGAAGGGTGGACAGGGGCCTACGAGCAGTACTTC	CASKEGWTGAYEQYF
TRBJ1-5	NA	TRBV28	TRBD1	TGTGCCAGCAGTCGGGGGGACAGGGCCAATCAGCCCCAGCATTTT	CASSRGDRANQPQHF
TRBJ2-7	many	TRBV5-8	NA	TGTGCCAGCACCCCAGGGGGGAGCTACGAGCAGTACTTC	CASTPGGSYEQYF
TRBJ1-4	NA	TRBV2	NA	TGTGCCAGCATCCGGGATAATAATGAAAAACTGTTTTTT	CASIRDNNEKLFF
TRBJ1-4	NA	TRBV18	NA	TGTGCCAGCTCACCAAGCGGATCTGCGGGTGAAAAACTGTTTTTT	CASSPSGSAGEKLFF
TRBJ2-2	NA	TRBV7-8	NA	TGTGCCAGCAGCTACCCGACGGAGATGACGAACACCGGGGAGCTGTTTTTT	CASSYPTEMTNTGELFF
TRBJ2-7	few	TRBV29-1	NA	TGCAGCGTTGGTGGACAGTGGAGAGAGAGAGACGAGCAGTACTTC	CSVGGQWRERDEQYF
TRBJ2-1	NA	TRBV7-8	TRBD2	TGTGCCAGCAGCGGGCTAGCGGCCCTGAATGAGCAGTTCTTC	CASSGLAALNEQFF
TRBJ2-1	few	TRBV7-9	TRBD1	TGTGCCAGCAGCTCCGCGGACAGGGGACGTGAGCAGTTCTTC	CASSSADRGREQFF
TRBJ2-1	NA	TRBV24-1	NA	TGTGCCACCAGTGATTCCACGAGAGAGCAGTTCTTC	CATSDSTREQFF
TRBJ2-7	NA	TRBV6-2/TRBV6-3	NA	TGTGCCAGCAGTTACTCGATCAGACAGGCCTCATCCTACGAGCAGTACTTC	CASSYSIRQASSYEQYF
TRBJ2-2	NA	TRBV5-4	NA	TGTGCCAGCAGCCATGGGACATCGAACACCGGGGAGCTGTTTTTT	CASSHGTSNTGELFF
TRBJ2-6	NA	TRBV28	NA	TGTGCCAGCAGTTGGACATCCGAAGGGGGGGCCAACGTCCTGACTTTC	CASSWTSEGGANVLTF
TRBJ1-3	NA	TRBV4-1	TRBD1	TGCGCCAGCAGCTTTCGGGACAGCTACTTATTGAGCTCTGGAAACACCATATATTTT	CASSFRDSYLLSSGNTIYF
TRBJ1-5	NA	TRBV19	NA	TGTGCCAGTAGTATAGGACAGCAACTTAGCAATCAGCCCCAGCATTTT	CASSIGQQLSNQPQHF
TRBJ2-2	NA	TRBV11-3	NA	TGTGCCAGCAGCTTAGCGTCTAGAGCCGGGGAGCTGTTTTTT	CASSLASRAGELFF
TRBJ1-4	NA	TRBV20-1	NA	TGCAGTGCTAGTCGGGGGGCCTCTAATGAAAAACTGTTTTTT	CSASRGASNEKLFF
TRBJ2-7	NA	TRBV6-5	NA	TGTGCCAGCAGTCTACAGGGTGGCGAGCAGTACTTC	CASSLQGGEQYF
TRBJ1-2	NA	TRBV19	NA	TGTGCCATAGGCCCGGTGGAGGGCGACTATGGCTACACCTTC	CAIGPVEGDYGYTF
TRBJ1-4	NA	TRBV12-3/TRBV12-4	TRBD1	TGTGCCAGCACCCCAGGGGGAGGTGAAAAACTGTTTTTT	CASTPGGGEKLFF
TRBJ2-7	NA	TRBV18	TRBD1	TGTGCCAGCTCACCACGGGGGACAGGGGACGAGCAGTACTTC	CASSPRGTGDEQYF
TRBJ1-3	NA	TRBV18	TRBD1	TGTGCCAGCTCATCCACCGGGACAGGGGTCTCTGGAAACACCATATATTTT	CASSSTGTGVSGNTIYF
TRBJ1-1	NA	TRBV18	TRBD1	TGTGCCAGCTCACCACCGCAGGGGGGCACTGAAGCTTTCTTT	CASSPPQGGTEAFF
TRBJ2-3	NA	TRBV7-3	NA	TGTGCCAGCAGCTACTCAGGGACAGATACGCAGTATTTT	CASSYSGTDTQYF
TRBJ1-4	NA	TRBV2	TRBD1	TGTGCCAGCAGTGCCCGGACAGGGGGTAGAAAACTGTTTTTT	CASSARTGGRKLFF
TRBJ2-1	NA	TRBV4-2	TRBD2	TGTGCCAGCAGCCAAGATCTAGCGGGAAGGTCCTACAATGAGCAGTTCTTC	CASSQDLAGRSYNEQFF
TRBJ2-7	NA	TRBV24-1	TRBD2	TGTGCCACCAGTGATTTCGCGGGAGGACGATACGAGCAGTACTTC	CATSDFAGGRYEQYF
TRBJ2-1	NA	TRBV11-2	NA	TGTGCCAGCAGCTTATATATTAGCGGCGGAACCAATGAGCAGTTCTTC	CASSLYISGGTNEQFF
TRBJ1-2	few	TRBV7-2	TRBD1	TGTGCCAGCAGCTTAGGACAGGGGGCTCTTGGCTACACCTTC	CASSLGQGALGYTF
TRBJ2-7	few	TRBV18	NA	TGTGCCAGCTCAAATCCCGGGGTGGTATCCTACGAGCAGTACTTC	CASSNPGVVSYEQYF